This record covers a single T cell receptor (beta chain). These data originate in a study of blood T cell repertoires in COVID-19. The overall study: Collection of acute and convalescent COVID-19 samples took place in the United States, Italy and Spain. The cDNA or gDNA used as material had been derived from T cells, B-cell-depleted T cells, or PBMCs.

In the source study's methods: The authors estimated nucleated cell counts from reference gene primer amplification. Profiled with immunoSEQ multiplex PCR; TCRdb holds only in-frame clones, not every one. V, J and clone size were drawn from that table, and D and trimming were deduced from the DNA. The sample holds fewer than 75,000 clones, approximately 87% seen once. The junction had 6 bases not matched to a gene; V was cut back by 8 bases and J by 5 bases. The CDR3 consists of 14 residues. Germline CDR1 and CDR2: SNHLY and FYNNEI. Sequencing used peripheral blood. The TCR sequence derives from a man aged 55-75 years with active or convalescent COVID-19. This rearrangement joins TRBV2 to TRBJ2-3, with TRBD1 matching over 11 bases. The CDR3 DNA reads as TGTGCCAGCGTAGGACAGGGGGCTGGAGATACGCAGTATTTT. Its translation is CASVGQGAGDTQYF.